Listed below are T cell receptor beta chains from one sample, sequenced in a study of cytomegalovirus exposure and HLA in healthy donors. This table comes from immunoSEQ multiplex PCR, and its TCRdb copy is limited to in-frame clones, with some not included. This sample yields 150,000 to 190,000 clones, of which approximately 84% are seen a single time; roughly 2.3% belongs to the top ten. The material sequenced was PBMCs. Receptors originate from a woman in her late teens or twenties in good health and CMV-seronegative. The CDR3 runs from the conserved cysteine through the conserved F or W. The order of the fields is V gene, J gene, clone size, D gene, CDR3 protein, CDR3 DNA. D genes are given only for firm matches. Part of the rows lack a size; the others show once, few, many or a class for expanded clones.

v_gene: TRBV18; j_gene: TRBJ2-7; abundance: -; d_gene: -; CDR3aa: CASSRGTANSYEQYF; CDR3nt: TGTGCCAGCTCGCGCGGGACAGCGAACTCCTACGAGCAGTACTTC
v_gene: TRBV6-5; j_gene: TRBJ2-4; abundance: -; d_gene: -; CDR3aa: CASGTQGGENIQYF; CDR3nt: TGTGCCAGCGGTACCCAGGGCGGGGAAAACATTCAGTACTTC
v_gene: TRBV7-2; j_gene: TRBJ2-3; abundance: -; d_gene: TRBD2; CDR3aa: CASSLYSGGATDTQYF; CDR3nt: TGTGCCAGCAGCTTATACAGCGGGGGGGCCACAGATACGCAGTATTTT
v_gene: TRBV16; j_gene: TRBJ2-1; abundance: -; d_gene: -; CDR3aa: CASSPTERECRQFF; CDR3nt: TGTGCCAGCAGCCCCACGGAACGGGAGTGTAGGCAGTTCTTC
v_gene: TRBV11-2; j_gene: TRBJ2-3; abundance: -; d_gene: TRBD2; CDR3aa: CASSLGASGSSTDTQYF; CDR3nt: TGTGCCAGCAGCTTAGGGGCTAGCGGGTCTAGCACAGATACGCAGTATTTT
v_gene: TRBV15; j_gene: TRBJ2-1; abundance: -; d_gene: TRBD2; CDR3aa: CATSRAAGGADEQFF; CDR3nt: TGTGCCACCAGCAGAGCAGCGGGAGGGGCAGATGAGCAGTTCTTC
v_gene: TRBV11-2; j_gene: TRBJ2-7; abundance: -; d_gene: TRBD2; CDR3aa: CASSLKTGGSLNPYEQYF; CDR3nt: TGTGCCAGCAGCTTAAAAACGGGAGGGTCCCTTAATCCCTACGAGCAGTACTTC
v_gene: TRBV5-8; j_gene: TRBJ2-2; abundance: -; d_gene: -; CDR3aa: CASSLVQGPTGELFF; CDR3nt: TGTGCCAGCAGCTTGGTTCAGGGGCCGACCGGGGAGCTGTTTTTT
v_gene: TRBV2; j_gene: TRBJ1-6; abundance: -; d_gene: -; CDR3aa: CASRSNSPLHF; CDR3nt: TGTGCCAGCAGGAGTAATTCACCCCTCCACTTT
v_gene: TRBV9; j_gene: TRBJ2-7; abundance: -; d_gene: -; CDR3aa: CASSVEDSLYEQYF; CDR3nt: TGTGCCAGCAGCGTAGAGGACTCCCTGTACGAGCAGTACTTC
v_gene: TRBV5-1; j_gene: TRBJ2-7; abundance: -; d_gene: TRBD2; CDR3aa: CASSLSSGLADEQYF; CDR3nt: TGCGCCAGCAGCTTGTCTAGCGGCCTTGCCGACGAGCAGTACTTC
v_gene: TRBV2; j_gene: TRBJ1-4; abundance: -; d_gene: TRBD1; CDR3aa: CASGRADREKLFF; CDR3nt: TGTGCCAGCGGCCGTGCGGACAGGGAAAAACTGTTTTTT
v_gene: TRBV10-3; j_gene: TRBJ1-5; abundance: -; d_gene: -; CDR3aa: CAIGQNNQPQHF; CDR3nt: TGTGCCATCGGACAGAACAATCAGCCCCAGCATTTT
v_gene: TRBV7-2; j_gene: TRBJ2-3; abundance: few; d_gene: TRBD2; CDR3aa: CASSLALLAGERTDTQYF; CDR3nt: TGTGCCAGCAGCTTAGCGCTCCTAGCGGGAGAGCGCACAGATACGCAGTATTTT
v_gene: TRBV27; j_gene: TRBJ1-5; abundance: -; d_gene: TRBD1; CDR3aa: CASSQTTGGGNQPQHF; CDR3nt: TGTGCCAGCAGTCAGACGACAGGGGGGGGCAATCAGCCCCAGCATTTT
v_gene: TRBV4-3; j_gene: TRBJ1-2; abundance: -; d_gene: TRBD1; CDR3aa: CASSELDRGPVDGYTF; CDR3nt: TGCGCCAGCAGCGAATTGGACAGGGGGCCGGTAGATGGCTACACCTTC
v_gene: TRBV6-5; j_gene: TRBJ1-2; abundance: -; d_gene: TRBD1; CDR3aa: CASAGQVVDYGYTF; CDR3nt: TGTGCCAGCGCGGGACAGGTGGTAGACTATGGCTACACCTTC
v_gene: TRBV6-5; j_gene: TRBJ1-2; abundance: -; d_gene: -; CDR3aa: CASSFGPGLYGYTF; CDR3nt: TGTGCCAGCAGTTTCGGACCGGGACTATATGGCTACACCTTC
v_gene: TRBV7-2; j_gene: TRBJ1-1; abundance: -; d_gene: -; CDR3aa: CASSPWAGVETEAFF; CDR3nt: TGTGCCAGCAGCCCGTGGGCGGGGGTCGAGACTGAAGCTTTCTTT
v_gene: TRBV29-1; j_gene: TRBJ1-2; abundance: few; d_gene: TRBD1; CDR3aa: CSVADRECGYTF; CDR3nt: TGCAGCGTCGCGGACAGGGAGTGTGGCTACACCTTC
v_gene: TRBV18; j_gene: TRBJ2-7; abundance: -; d_gene: TRBD2; CDR3aa: CASSLTSGGRFSYEQYF; CDR3nt: TGTGCCAGCTCGCTGACTAGCGGGGGGCGTTTCTCCTACGAGCAGTACTTC
v_gene: TRBV29-1; j_gene: TRBJ2-7; abundance: -; d_gene: TRBD2; CDR3aa: CSATSGRAYEQYF; CDR3nt: TGCAGCGCCACTAGCGGGAGGGCCTACGAGCAGTACTTC
v_gene: TRBV5-6; j_gene: TRBJ2-2; abundance: -; d_gene: TRBD2; CDR3aa: CASSLAWGQRGPTGELFF; CDR3nt: TGTGCCAGCAGCTTGGCCTGGGGCCAGCGGGGGCCCACCGGGGAGCTGTTTTTT
v_gene: TRBV6-5; j_gene: TRBJ2-5; abundance: -; d_gene: TRBD2; CDR3aa: CASSYGLGGGQETQYF; CDR3nt: TGTGCCAGCAGTTACGGACTGGGCGGGGGGCAAGAGACCCAGTACTTC
v_gene: TRBV10-3; j_gene: TRBJ1-2; abundance: -; d_gene: TRBD1; CDR3aa: CAISGKPGQRANYGYTF; CDR3nt: TGTGCCATCAGTGGGAAACCGGGACAGAGAGCTAACTATGGCTACACCTTC
v_gene: TRBV5-1; j_gene: TRBJ1-4; abundance: -; d_gene: -; CDR3aa: CASSLGGTNEKLFF; CDR3nt: TGCGCCAGCAGCTTGGGAGGGACTAATGAAAAACTGTTTTTT
v_gene: TRBV9; j_gene: TRBJ2-5; abundance: -; d_gene: -; CDR3aa: CASSVMGGPETQYF; CDR3nt: TGTGCCAGCAGCGTAATGGGGGGGCCTGAGACCCAGTACTTC